This TCR beta chain originates from a study of metastatic and nonmetastatic thyroid tumors. Study at large: Repertoire data that came from the blood and tumor or nodule tissue of malignant and benign thyroid patients were compared. Study findings and constraints: Malignant tumors reportedly showed significantly higher TCR beta diversity than benign nodules in both blood and tumor.

Per the study methods: Across clinicopathological groups, CDR3 differences served as the basis for building a distant-metastasis classifier for papillary thyroid cancer. TCRdb re-called clones via MiXCR from the PCR reads. These V and J calls originate from TCRdb's pipeline instead of the authors' own analysis. This table has about 35,000 clones, 19% appearing once. This clone was observed a few times. What it binds is unknown. Patients were all untreated before their thyroid surgery. The V gene end was trimmed by 6 bases and the J gene end by 5 bases; junction bases not matched to a gene: 6. The CDR3 contains 14 residues. Germline lookup yields CDR1 MNHNS and CDR2 SASEGT.

This chain connects TRBV6-1 to TRBJ2-3, with TRBD2 matching over 9 bases. Sequences were obtained from blood. The receptor comes from a female donor with papillary thyroid cancer or a benign thyroid nodule (not recorded which). Some clones in this sample may be carry-over from other donors' samples. For the CDR3, the DNA is TGTGCCAGCAGAGGCGGGGGGGCTATAGATACGCAGTATTTT. It yields the protein CASRGGGAIDTQYF.